This note documents a single TCR beta chain sequence. Its antigen is unknown. There are 15 residues in the CDR3. Germline values: CDR1 SGHNT, CDR2 YENEEA. The germline V and J ends were trimmed by 5 bases and 0 bases, with 14 bases remaining between them. Generated by immunoSEQ multiplex PCR, the TCRdb table keeps only in-frame clones and is missing some. Counted here are about 180,000 clones, around 90% occurring once; the ten biggest clones make up approximately 0.5%. This specimen belongs to a study of T cell responses to AZD1222 COVID-19 vaccine. Broader study findings: Reports say nearly half of spike-specific TCRs go after unmutated variant regions.

This chain joins TRBV11-3 and TRBJ2-7; D might be TRBD2 (5 bases). The source material was peripheral blood, sampled on day 0 of AZD1222 vaccination. This receptor was obtained from an adult in good health. This chain's CDR3 is CASSPGRGGSYEQYF. Written as DNA, the CDR3 is TGTGCCAGCAGCCCTGGACGCGGAGGCTCCTACGAGCAGTACTTC.